This entry lists 18 T cell receptor beta chains sequenced from one sample in a study of molecular identifiers for immune sequencing clone quantification. Each CDR3 protein gets one entry after TCRdb re-called the PCR reads with MiXCR. The table shows approximately 550,000 distinct CDR3 sequences, with under 30% occurring only once. Input material: naive CD8+ T cells from blood, with Jurkat cell RNA spiked in. As for subset: FACS-sorted CD8+CD4-CCR7+CD45RA+ naive T cells. The receptors stem from a human donor in good health. Some libraries in this study had Jurkat cell RNA spiked in.

The rearrangement uses TRBV6-5 and TRBJ2-5; D is uncertain. Trimming stripped 7 bases from V and 2 bases from J, with 11 bases between. CDR3 length: 13 amino acids. CDR1 MNHEY and CDR2 SVGAGI come from the germline V gene. The CDR3 is CASNTPLQETQYF. The DNA of the CDR3 is TGTGCCAGCAACACACCACTTCAAGAGACCCAGTACTTC.

This clonotype was observed a handful of times. The chain has TRBV27 and TRBJ2-5; weak D call: TRBD1 (6 bases). The CDR3 sequence is 15 residues long. V lost 10 bases and J 2 bases, leaving 20 bases between the germline ends. The germline V gene encodes CDR1 MNHEY and CDR2 SMNVEV (reference sequence). DNA of the CDR3: TGTGCCACCAGCTGGGGGCAGGGGTTTCAAGAGACCCAGTACTTC. Its protein product is CATSWGQGFQETQYF.

This clonotype was recorded many times. The gene calls are TRBV6-4 and TRBJ1-1, with D possibly being TRBD1 (6 bases). Trimming removed 4 bases from V and 0 bases from J, with 9 bases in between. The germline gives CDR1 MRHNA, CDR2 SNTAGT. The CDR3 has 14 residues. Here the CDR3 reads CASSGQVMNTEAFF. In nucleotides, the CDR3 is TGTGCCAGCAGTGGACAGGTAATGAACACTGAAGCTTTCTTT.

CDR3 residues: CASSKGMRWTEETQYF. Here the CDR3 DNA reads TGTGCCAGCAGTAAGGGGATGCGATGGACGGAGGAGACCCAGTACTTC. The chain recombines TRBV6-2 or TRBV6-3 with TRBJ2-5; possible D gene TRBD1, 5 bases. CDR3 length: 16 amino acids. V gave up 5 bases and J gave up 5 bases, with 21 bases separating them. Germline CDR1 reads MNHEY; CDR2 reads SVGEGT.

This clonotype was seen a few times. The chain combines TRBV6-6 with TRBJ1-2; D is ambiguous. Trimming pared 2 bases from V and 3 bases from J, leaving 10 bases between. Looked up from germline, CDR1 is MNHNY and CDR2 is SVGAGI (reference sequence). The CDR3 is made up of 14 amino acids. The DNA for the CDR3 is TGTGCCAGCAGTTACCGCGACACTGACTATGGCTACACCTTC. Its protein is CASSYRDTDYGYTF.

The chain links TRBV6-5 to TRBJ2-3, with 8 bases matching TRBD1. J was trimmed by 0 bases and V by 8 bases; bases with no gene match: 10. The germline V gene has CDR1 MNHEY and CDR2 SVGAGI. The CDR3 covers 16 residues. CDR3 loop: CASWAGGVLSTDTQYF. In nucleotides, the CDR3 is TGTGCCAGCTGGGCAGGGGGCGTCCTTAGCACAGATACGCAGTATTTT.

The chain recombines TRBV7-9 with TRBJ1-6; 11 nucleotides line up with TRBD1. Germline V lookup: CDR1 SEHNR, CDR2 FQNEAQ (reference sequence). The CDR3 totals 15 residues. The junction had 4 bases not matched to a gene; V was cut back by 5 bases and J by 7 bases. The chain's CDR3 is CASSGQGAGNSPLHF. The CDR3 nucleotides are TGTGCCAGCAGCGGACAGGGGGCGGGAAATTCACCCCTCCACTTT.

CDR3 coding DNA: TGTGCCAGTTCTACGGGAGGCGATAATGAGCAGTTCTTC. Translation gives CASSTGGDNEQFF. The J gene is TRBJ2-1, the V gene TRBV19; 7 bases align to TRBD2. Germline lookup yields CDR1 LNHDA and CDR2 SQIVND (reference sequence). CDR3 length: 13 amino acids. V dropped 8 bases and J dropped 7; count of bases not matched to a gene: 8.

This clonotype showed up many times. The chain combines TRBV29-1 with TRBJ2-5; possible D gene TRBD2, 7 bases. Looked up from germline, CDR1 is SQVTM and CDR2 is ANQGSEA. V was clipped by 6 bases and J by 7 bases, with 18 bases between them. The length of the CDR3 is 13 residues. In DNA, the CDR3 is TGCAGCGTGGACACCGGGGGGCTTGGGACCCAGTACTTC. Translating it yields CSVDTGGLGTQYF.

V gene TRBV3-1 combines with J gene TRBJ2-7; possible D gene TRBD1, 5 bases. The CDR3 length is 17 residues. Per germline, CDR1 LGHDT and CDR2 YNNKEL (reference sequence). V lost 4 bases, J lost 2 bases, and 21 bases lay in between. The CDR3 region has the DNA TGTGCCAGCAGCCGAGAGCGAGTGCACAGGCCACCCTACGAGCAGTACTTC. It translates to CASSRERVHRPPYEQYF.

The chain couples TRBV5-4 to TRBJ2-7; 9 bases fit TRBD2. There are 13 residues in the CDR3. V lost 5 bases and J lost 12; bases outside the gene matches: 12. CDR1 and CDR2 from the germline V gene are SGHNT and YYREEE (reference sequence). The CDR3 DNA reads as TGTGCCAGCAGGGGGGGACTAGCCGCTCGATGGTACTTC. Protein sequence: CASRGGLAARWYF.

As concerns this clonotype: A much larger clone is a single base away; this may be a read error. The genes are TRBV28 and TRBJ2-5; the match to TRBD2 covers 7 bases. The CDR3 runs to 17 residues. The germline gives CDR1 MDHEN, CDR2 SYDVKM. The CDR3 DNA reads as TGTGCCAGCAGTTTCCCCCTTGGGGGAGGGCCTCAAGCGACCCAGTACTTC. The encoded protein is CASSFPLGGGPQATQYF.

This chain joins TRBV7-2 and TRBJ1-1, with 9 bases matching TRBD1. This CDR3 is 15 amino acids long. Germline lookup yields CDR1 SGHTA and CDR2 FQGNSA. V gave up 4 bases and J gave up 6 bases; unmatched junction bases: 9. CDR3: CASSSSTGGGPEAFF. The CDR3 DNA reads TGTGCCAGCAGCTCCTCGACAGGGGGGGGGCCTGAAGCTTTCTTT.

Many counts were recorded for this clonotype. The chain uses TRBV4-1 and TRBJ1-1; D gene uncertain. V was trimmed by 4 bases and J by 0 bases, leaving 9 bases between them. The CDR3 has 14 residues. Germline loops: CDR1 MGHRA, CDR2 YSYEKL. The CDR3 DNA sequence: TGCGCCAGCAGCCTCTTCAATATGAACACTGAAGCTTTCTTT. Translated: CASSLFNMNTEAFF.

This clonotype was picked up a small number of times. As DNA, the CDR3 is TGTGCCAGTAGTGTGGGACAGGGTGGTAAGGGAAGTCAGCCCCAGCATTTT. Protein product: CASSVGQGGKGSQPQHF. The chain combines TRBV19 with TRBJ1-5; 9 bases map to TRBD1. The germline V gene has CDR1 LNHDA and CDR2 SQIVND (reference sequence). CDR3 length: 17 residues. The J segment lost 6 bases and the V segment lost 5 bases, leaving 14 bases of the junction unmatched.

This rearrangement joins TRBV4-3 to TRBJ2-5; possibly TRBD1 for D (6 bases). In germline, CDR1 is LGHNA, CDR2 YSLEER. With 1 base removed from V and 0 bases from J, the gap between germline ends came to 12 bases. The CDR3 loop spans 16 amino acids. The CDR3 reads CASSQAFGTYQETQYF. The DNA for the CDR3 is TGCGCCAGCAGCCAAGCCTTCGGGACATACCAAGAGACCCAGTACTTC.

This clonotype was picked up a small number of times. The J gene is TRBJ2-2, the V gene TRBV7-2; no firm D call. Germline V gene data show CDR1 as SGHTA and CDR2 as FQGNSA. The length of the CDR3 is 16 residues. V lost 5 bases and J 0 bases, leaving 13 bases between the germline ends. CDR3 nucleotides: TGTGCCAGCAGCGTTAGTAGGGCGACGAACACCGGGGAGCTGTTTTTT. It is translated as CASSVSRATNTGELFF.

The chain employs TRBV10-3 and TRBJ2-7; 8 nucleotides match TRBD2. This CDR3 has 12 residues. V lost 9 bases to trimming and J lost 6 bases; unmatched junction nucleotides: 7. Germline V gives CDR1 ENHRY, CDR2 SYGVKD. This CDR3 is CAIQGLECEQYF. The CDR3 coding sequence is TGTGCCATTCAGGGACTAGAGTGCGAGCAGTACTTC.